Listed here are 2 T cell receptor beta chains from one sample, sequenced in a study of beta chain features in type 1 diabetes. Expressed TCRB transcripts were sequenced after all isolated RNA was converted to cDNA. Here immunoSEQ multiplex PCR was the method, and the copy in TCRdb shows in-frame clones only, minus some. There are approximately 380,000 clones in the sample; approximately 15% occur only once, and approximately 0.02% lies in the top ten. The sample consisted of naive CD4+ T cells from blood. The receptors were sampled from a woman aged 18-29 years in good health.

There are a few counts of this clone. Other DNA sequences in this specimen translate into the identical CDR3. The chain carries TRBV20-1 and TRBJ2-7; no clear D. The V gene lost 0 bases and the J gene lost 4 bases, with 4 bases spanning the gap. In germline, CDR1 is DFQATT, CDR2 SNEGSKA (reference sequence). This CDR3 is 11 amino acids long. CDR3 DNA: TGCAGTGCTAGAGACAATTACGAGCAGTACTTC. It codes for CSARDNYEQYF.

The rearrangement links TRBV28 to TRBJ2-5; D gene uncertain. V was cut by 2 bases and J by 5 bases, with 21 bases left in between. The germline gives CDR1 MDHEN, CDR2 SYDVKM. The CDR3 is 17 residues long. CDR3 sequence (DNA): TGTGCCAGCAGTTTAAAGACTCATTGGAGCTACGTGGAGACCCAGTACTTC. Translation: CASSLKTHWSYVETQYF.